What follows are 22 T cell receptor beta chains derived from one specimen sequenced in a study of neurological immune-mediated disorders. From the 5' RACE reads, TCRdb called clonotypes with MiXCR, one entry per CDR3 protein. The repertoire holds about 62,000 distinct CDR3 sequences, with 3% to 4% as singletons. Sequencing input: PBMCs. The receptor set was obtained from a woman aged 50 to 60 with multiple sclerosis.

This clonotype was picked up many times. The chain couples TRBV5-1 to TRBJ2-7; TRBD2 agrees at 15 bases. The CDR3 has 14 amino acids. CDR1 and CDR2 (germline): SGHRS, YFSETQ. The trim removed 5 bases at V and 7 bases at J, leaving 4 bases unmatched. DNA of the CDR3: TGCGCCAGCAGGGGGACTAGCGGGAGGAATGAGCAGTACTTC. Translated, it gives CASRGTSGRNEQYF.

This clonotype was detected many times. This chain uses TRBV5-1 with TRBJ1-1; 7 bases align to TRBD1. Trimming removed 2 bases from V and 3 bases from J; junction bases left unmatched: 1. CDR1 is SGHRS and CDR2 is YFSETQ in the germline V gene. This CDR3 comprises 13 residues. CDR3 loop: CASSLDRDTEAFF. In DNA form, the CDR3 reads TGCGCCAGCAGCTTAGACAGGGACACTGAAGCTTTCTTT.

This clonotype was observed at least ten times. In DNA, the CDR3 is TGTGCCAGCTCAAGTTCCCAAGAGACCCAGTACTTC. Amino acid sequence: CASSSSQETQYF. V and J are TRBV18 and TRBJ2-5; D ambiguous. The germline gives CDR1 KGHSH, CDR2 LQKENI. The CDR3 length is 12 residues. V was cut by 5 bases and J by 1 base, with 5 bases left in between.

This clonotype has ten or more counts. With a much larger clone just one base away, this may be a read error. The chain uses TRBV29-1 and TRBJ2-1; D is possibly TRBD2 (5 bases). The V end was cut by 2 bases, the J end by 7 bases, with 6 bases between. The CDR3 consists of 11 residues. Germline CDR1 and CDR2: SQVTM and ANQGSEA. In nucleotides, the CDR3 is TGCAGCGTTGAAATAGCGAATGAGCAGTTCTTC. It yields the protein CSVEIANEQFF.

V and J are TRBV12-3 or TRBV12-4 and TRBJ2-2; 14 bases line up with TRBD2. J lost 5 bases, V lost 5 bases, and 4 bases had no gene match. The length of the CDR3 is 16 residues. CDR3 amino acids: CASSMRLAGGTGELFF. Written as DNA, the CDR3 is TGTGCCAGCAGTATGAGACTAGCGGGAGGGACCGGGGAGCTGTTTTTT.

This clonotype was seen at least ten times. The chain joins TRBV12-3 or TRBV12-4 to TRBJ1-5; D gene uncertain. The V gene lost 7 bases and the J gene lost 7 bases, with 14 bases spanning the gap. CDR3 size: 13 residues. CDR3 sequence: CASTLSGEQPQHF. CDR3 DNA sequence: TGTGCCAGCACCCTATCCGGGGAACAGCCCCAGCATTTT.

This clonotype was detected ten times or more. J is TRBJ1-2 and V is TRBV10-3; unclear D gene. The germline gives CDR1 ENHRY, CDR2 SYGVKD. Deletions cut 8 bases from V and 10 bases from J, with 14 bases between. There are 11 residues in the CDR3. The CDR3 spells CAIGAAVDYTF. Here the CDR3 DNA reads TGTGCCATCGGTGCAGCTGTAGACTACACCTTC.

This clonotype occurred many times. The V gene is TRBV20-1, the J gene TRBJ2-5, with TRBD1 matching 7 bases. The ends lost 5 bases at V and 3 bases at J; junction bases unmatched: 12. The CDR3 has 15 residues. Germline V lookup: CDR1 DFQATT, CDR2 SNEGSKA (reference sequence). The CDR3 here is CSAGRQGVVEETQYF. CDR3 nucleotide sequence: TGCAGTGCTGGACGACAGGGCGTTGTGGAAGAGACCCAGTACTTC.

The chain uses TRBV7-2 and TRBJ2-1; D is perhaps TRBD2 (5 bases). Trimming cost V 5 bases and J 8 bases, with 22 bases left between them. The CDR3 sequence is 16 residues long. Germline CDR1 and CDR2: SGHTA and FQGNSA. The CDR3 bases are TGTGCCAGCAGCCCCGCTGCTAGCACCCTTTCGGATGAGCAGTTCTTC. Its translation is CASSPAASTLSDEQFF.

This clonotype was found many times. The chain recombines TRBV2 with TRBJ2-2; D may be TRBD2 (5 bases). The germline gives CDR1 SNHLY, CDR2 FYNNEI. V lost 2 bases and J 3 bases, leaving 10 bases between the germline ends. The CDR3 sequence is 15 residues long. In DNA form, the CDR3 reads TGTGCCAGCAGTGAAATTACGGAGGACACCGGGGAGCTGTTTTTT. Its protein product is CASSEITEDTGELFF.

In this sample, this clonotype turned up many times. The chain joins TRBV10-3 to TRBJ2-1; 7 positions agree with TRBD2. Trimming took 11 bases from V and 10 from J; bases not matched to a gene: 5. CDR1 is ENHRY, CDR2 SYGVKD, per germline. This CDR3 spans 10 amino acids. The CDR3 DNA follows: TGTGCCTCCGCGGGAGAGGAGCAGTTCTTC. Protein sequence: CASAGEEQFF.

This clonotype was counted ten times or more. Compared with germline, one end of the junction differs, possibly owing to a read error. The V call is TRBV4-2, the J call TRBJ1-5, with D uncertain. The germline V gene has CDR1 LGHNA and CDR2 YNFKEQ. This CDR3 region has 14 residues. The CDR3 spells CASSQDGSNQPQNF. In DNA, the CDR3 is TGTGCCAGCAGCCAAGACGGTAGCAATCAGCCCCAGAATTTT.

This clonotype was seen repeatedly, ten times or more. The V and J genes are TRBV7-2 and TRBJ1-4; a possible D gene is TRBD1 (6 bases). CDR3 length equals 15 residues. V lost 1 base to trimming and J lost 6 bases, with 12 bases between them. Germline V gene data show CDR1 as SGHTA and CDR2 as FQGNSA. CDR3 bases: TGTGCCAGCAGCTTAGTAACAGGGCGGGATGAAAAACTGTTTTTT. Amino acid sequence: CASSLVTGRDEKLFF.

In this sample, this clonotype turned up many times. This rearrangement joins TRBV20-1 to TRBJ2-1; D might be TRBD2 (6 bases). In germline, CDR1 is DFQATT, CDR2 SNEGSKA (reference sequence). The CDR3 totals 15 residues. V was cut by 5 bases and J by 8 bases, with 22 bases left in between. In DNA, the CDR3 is TGCAGTGCTTCTCCCCCCTCGGGAGTTAGGGATGAGCAGTTCTTC. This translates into CSASPPSGVRDEQFF.

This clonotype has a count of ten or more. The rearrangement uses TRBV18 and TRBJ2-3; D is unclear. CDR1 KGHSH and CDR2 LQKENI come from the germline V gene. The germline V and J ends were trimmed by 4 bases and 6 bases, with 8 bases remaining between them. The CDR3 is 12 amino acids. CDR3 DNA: TGTGCCAGCTCACGGTTTCAGGATACGCAGTATTTT. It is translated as CASSRFQDTQYF.

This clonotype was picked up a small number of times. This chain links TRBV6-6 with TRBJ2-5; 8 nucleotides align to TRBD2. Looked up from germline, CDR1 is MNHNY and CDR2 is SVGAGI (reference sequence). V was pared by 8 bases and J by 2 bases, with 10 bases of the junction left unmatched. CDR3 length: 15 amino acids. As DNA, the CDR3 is TGTGCCAGCGGGGGCACGGGAGGGGTGCAAGAGACCCAGTACTTC. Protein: CASGGTGGVQETQYF.

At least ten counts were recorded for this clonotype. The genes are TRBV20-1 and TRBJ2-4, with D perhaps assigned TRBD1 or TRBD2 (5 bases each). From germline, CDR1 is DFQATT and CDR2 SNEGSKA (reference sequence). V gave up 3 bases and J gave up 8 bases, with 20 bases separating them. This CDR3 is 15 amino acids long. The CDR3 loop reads CSASPPSVGEDIQYF. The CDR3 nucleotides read TGCAGTGCTAGTCCCCCTAGTGTGGGGGAAGACATTCAGTACTTC.

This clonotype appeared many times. CDR3 nucleotides: TGTGCCAGCAGCCAAGACAGCTCTGGGGCCAACGTCCTGACTTTC. This gives the protein CASSQDSSGANVLTF. V gene TRBV3-1 combines with J gene TRBJ2-6; D uncertain. Germline CDR1 LGHDT, CDR2 YNNKEL (reference sequence). This CDR3 comprises 15 residues. Trimming shortened V by 0 bases and J by 0 bases, and 3 bases separated the two germline ends.

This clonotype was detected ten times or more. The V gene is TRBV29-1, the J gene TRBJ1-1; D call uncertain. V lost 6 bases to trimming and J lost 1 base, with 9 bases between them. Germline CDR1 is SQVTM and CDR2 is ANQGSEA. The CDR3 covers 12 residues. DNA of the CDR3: TGCAGCGTCCTCGGAACGAACACTGAAGCTTTCTTT. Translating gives CSVLGTNTEAFF.

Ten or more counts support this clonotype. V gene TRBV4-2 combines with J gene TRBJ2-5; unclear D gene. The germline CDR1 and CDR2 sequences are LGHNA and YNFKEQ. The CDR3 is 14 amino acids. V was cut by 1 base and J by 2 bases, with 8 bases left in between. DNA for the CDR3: TGTGCCAGCAGCCAAGGAAACGGGCAAGAGACCCAGTACTTC. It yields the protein CASSQGNGQETQYF.

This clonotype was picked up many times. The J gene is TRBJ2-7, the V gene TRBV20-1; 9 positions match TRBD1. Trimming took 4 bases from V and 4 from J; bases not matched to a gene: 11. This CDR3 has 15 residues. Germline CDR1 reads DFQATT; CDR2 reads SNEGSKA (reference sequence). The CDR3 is CSANSGTGSTYEQYF. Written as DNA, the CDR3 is TGCAGTGCTAACAGCGGGACAGGGTCAACTTACGAGCAGTACTTC.

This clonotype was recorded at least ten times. CDR3 region: CASSPGESSRETF. The CDR3, as DNA: TGCGCCAGCAGCCCGGGGGAGTCGTCACGGGAGACCTTC. This chain links TRBV5-1 with TRBJ1-2; perhaps TRBD1 as D (5 bases). The germline gives CDR1 SGHRS, CDR2 YFSETQ. Trimming cost V 4 bases and J 14 bases, with 21 bases left between them. The length of the CDR3 is 13 residues. Complete variable domain (other parts from reference TRBV5-1 and TRBJ1-2): KAGVTQTPRYLIKTRGQQVTLSCSPISGHRSVSWYQQTPGQGLQFLFEYFSETQRNKGNFPGRFSGRQFSNSRSEMNVSTLELGDSALYLCASSPGESSRETFGSGTRLTVV.